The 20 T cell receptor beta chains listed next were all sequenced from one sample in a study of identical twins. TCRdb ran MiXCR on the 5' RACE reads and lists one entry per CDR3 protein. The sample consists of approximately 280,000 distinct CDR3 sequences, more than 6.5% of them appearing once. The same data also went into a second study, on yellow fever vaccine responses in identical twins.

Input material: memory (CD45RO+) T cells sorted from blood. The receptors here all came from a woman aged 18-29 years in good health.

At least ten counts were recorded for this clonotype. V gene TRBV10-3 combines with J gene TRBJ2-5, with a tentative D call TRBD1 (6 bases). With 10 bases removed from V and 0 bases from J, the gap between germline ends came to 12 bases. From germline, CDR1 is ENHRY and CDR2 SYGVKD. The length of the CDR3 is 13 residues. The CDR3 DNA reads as TGTGCCACCGCGACAGGAGACCAAGAGACCCAGTACTTC. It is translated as CATATGDQETQYF.

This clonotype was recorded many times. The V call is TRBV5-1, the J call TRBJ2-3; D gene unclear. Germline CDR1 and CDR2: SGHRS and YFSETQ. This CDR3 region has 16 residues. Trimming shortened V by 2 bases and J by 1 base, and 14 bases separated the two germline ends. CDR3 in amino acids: CASSLTIGSGTDTQYF. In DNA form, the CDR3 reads TGCGCCAGCAGCTTAACTATTGGTAGTGGCACAGATACGCAGTATTTT.

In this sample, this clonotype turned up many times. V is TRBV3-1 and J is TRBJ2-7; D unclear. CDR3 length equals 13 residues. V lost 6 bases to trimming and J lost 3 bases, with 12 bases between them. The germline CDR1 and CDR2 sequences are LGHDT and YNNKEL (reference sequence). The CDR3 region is CASSRLLDYEQYF. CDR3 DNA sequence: TGTGCCAGCAGTCGACTCCTAGACTACGAGCAGTACTTC.

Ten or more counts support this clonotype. CDR3 nucleotides: TGCAGTGCCGCCTCGGACAGGCATTTCCAAGAGACCCAGTACTTC. The encoded protein is CSAASDRHFQETQYF. J is TRBJ2-5 and V is TRBV20-1; 7 bases fit TRBD1. The V and J ends lost 6 bases and 1 base, in that order; junction bases with no gene match: 11. This CDR3 is 15 amino acids long. From germline, CDR1 is DFQATT and CDR2 SNEGSKA (reference sequence).

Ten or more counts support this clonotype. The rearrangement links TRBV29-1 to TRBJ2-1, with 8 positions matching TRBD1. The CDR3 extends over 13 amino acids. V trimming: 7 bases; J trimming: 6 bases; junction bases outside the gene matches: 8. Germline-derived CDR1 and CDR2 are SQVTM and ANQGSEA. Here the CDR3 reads CSARTGRTNEQFF. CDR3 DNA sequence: TGCAGCGCCCGGACAGGGAGAACCAATGAGCAGTTCTTC.

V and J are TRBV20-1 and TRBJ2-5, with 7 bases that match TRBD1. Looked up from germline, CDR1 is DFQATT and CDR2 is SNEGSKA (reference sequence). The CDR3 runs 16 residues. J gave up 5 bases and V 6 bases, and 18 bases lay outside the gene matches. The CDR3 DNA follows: TGCAGTGCACAGACCACAGGGGCGGCCGGGGTCGAGACCCAGTACTTC. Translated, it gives CSAQTTGAAGVETQYF.

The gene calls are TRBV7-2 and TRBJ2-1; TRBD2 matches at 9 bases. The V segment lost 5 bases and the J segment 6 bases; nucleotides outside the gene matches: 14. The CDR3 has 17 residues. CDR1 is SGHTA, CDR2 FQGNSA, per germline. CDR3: CASSIRGGGGAANEQFF. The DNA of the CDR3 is TGTGCCAGCAGCATCCGAGGGGGCGGGGGGGCCGCCAATGAGCAGTTCTTC.

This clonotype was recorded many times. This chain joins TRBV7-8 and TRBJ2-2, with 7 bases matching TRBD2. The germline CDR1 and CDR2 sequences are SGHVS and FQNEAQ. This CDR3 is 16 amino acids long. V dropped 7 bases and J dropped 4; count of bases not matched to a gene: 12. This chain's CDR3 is CASIPSLRERTGELFF. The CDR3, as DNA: TGTGCCAGCATCCCTAGTCTGCGGGAGCGCACCGGGGAGCTGTTTTTT. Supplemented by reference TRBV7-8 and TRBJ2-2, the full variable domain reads GAGVSQSPRYKVAKRGQDVALRCDPISGHVSLFWYQQALGQGPEFLTYFQNEAQLDKSGLPSDRFFAERPEGSVSTLKIQRTQQEDSAVYLCASIPSLRERTGELFFGEGSRLTVL.

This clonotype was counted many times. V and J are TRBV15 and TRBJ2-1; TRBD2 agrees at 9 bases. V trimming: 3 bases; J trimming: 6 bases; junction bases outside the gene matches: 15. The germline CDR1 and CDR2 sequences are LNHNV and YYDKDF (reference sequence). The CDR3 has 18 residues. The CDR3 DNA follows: TGTGCCACCAGCAGCCCTATTAGCTCGGCGGGAGGGCCCAATGAGCAGTTCTTC. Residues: CATSSPISSAGGPNEQFF.

CDR3 bases: TGCGCCAGCAGCTCTAGGTCCTACCCCTACAATGAGCAGTTCTTC. Its protein is CASSSRSYPYNEQFF. The chain couples TRBV5-1 to TRBJ2-1, with D uncertain. The germline gives CDR1 SGHRS, CDR2 YFSETQ. The CDR3 contains 15 residues. Trimming removed 3 bases from V and 2 bases from J, with 12 bases in between.

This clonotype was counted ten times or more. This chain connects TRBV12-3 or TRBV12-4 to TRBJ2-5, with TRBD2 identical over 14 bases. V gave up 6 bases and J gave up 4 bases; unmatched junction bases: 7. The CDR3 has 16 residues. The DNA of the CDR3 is TGTGCCAGCAGCCCTGTGGGGACTAGCGGGAGAGAGACCCAGTACTTC. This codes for CASSPVGTSGRETQYF.

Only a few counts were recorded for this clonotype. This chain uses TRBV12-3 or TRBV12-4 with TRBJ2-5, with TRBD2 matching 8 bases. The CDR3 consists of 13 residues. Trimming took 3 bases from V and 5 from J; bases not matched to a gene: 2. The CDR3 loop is CASSLRGAETQYF. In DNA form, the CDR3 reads TGTGCCAGCAGTTTGCGGGGGGCGGAGACCCAGTACTTC.

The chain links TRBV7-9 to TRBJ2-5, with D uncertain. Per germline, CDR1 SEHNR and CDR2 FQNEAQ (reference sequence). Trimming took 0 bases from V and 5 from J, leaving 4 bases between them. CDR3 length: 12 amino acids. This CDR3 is CASSLAQETQYF. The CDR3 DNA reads TGTGCCAGCAGCTTAGCGCAGGAGACCCAGTACTTC.

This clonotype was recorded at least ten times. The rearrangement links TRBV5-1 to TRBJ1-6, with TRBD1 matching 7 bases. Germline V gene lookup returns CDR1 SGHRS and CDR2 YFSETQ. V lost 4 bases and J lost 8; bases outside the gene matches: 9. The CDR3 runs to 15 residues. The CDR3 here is CASSPGRDRDSPLHF. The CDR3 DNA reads TGCGCCAGCAGCCCCGGCCGGGACAGAGATTCACCCCTCCACTTT. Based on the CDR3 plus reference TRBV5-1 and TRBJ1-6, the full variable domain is KAGVTQTPRYLIKTRGQQVTLSCSPISGHRSVSWYQQTPGQGLQFLFEYFSETQRNKGNFPGRFSGRQFSNSRSEMNVSTLELGDSALYLCASSPGRDRDSPLHFGNGTRLTVT.

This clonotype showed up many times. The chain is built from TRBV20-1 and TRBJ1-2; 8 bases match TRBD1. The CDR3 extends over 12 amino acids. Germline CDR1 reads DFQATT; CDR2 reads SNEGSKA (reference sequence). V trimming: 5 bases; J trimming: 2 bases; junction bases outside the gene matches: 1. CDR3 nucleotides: TGCAGTGCTGGGGACAGGAACTATGGCTACACCTTC. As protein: CSAGDRNYGYTF.

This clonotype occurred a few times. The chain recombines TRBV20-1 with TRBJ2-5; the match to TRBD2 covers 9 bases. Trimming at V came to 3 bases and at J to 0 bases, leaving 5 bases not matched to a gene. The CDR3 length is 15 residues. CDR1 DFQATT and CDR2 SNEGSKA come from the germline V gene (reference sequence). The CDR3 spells CSASGASGDQETQYF. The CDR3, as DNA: TGCAGTGCTAGTGGAGCTAGCGGGGACCAAGAGACCCAGTACTTC.

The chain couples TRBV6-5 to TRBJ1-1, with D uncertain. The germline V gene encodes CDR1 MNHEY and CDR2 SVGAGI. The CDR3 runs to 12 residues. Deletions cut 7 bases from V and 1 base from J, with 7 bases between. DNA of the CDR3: TGTGCCAGCATAGCCGGGAACACTGAAGCTTTCTTT. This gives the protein CASIAGNTEAFF.

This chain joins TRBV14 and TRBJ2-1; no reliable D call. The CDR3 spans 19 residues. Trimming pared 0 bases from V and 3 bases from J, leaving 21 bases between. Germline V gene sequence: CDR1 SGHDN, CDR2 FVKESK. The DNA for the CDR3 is TGTGCCAGCAGCCAAGATAGGCTTTGGGGTAATCCGGACTACAATGAGCAGTTCTTC. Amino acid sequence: CASSQDRLWGNPDYNEQFF.

The CDR3 protein is CASAGGSSYEQYV. The CDR3, as DNA: TGTGCCAGCGCTGGCGGGAGCTCCTACGAGCAGTACGTC. The chain has TRBV6-2 or TRBV6-3 and TRBJ2-7; 7 positions agree with TRBD2. The V and J ends lost 8 bases and 0 bases, in that order; junction bases with no gene match: 4. Germline V CDR1 and CDR2: MNHEY, SVGEGT. This CDR3 spans 13 amino acids.

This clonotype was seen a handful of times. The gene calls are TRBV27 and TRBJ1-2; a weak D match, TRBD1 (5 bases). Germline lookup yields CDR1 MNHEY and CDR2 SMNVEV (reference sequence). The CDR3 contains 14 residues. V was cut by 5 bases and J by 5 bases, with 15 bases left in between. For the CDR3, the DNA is TGTGCCAGCAGTGTCCGGGACGGCTTTTATGGCTACACCTTC. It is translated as CASSVRDGFYGYTF.